Each of the 3 T cell receptor beta chains below was sequenced from the same sample in a study of cytomegalovirus exposure and HLA in healthy donors. PCR used 60 Vbeta primers and 13 Jbeta primers. Clones were sequenced by immunoSEQ multiplex PCR, and TCRdb holds only the in-frame ones, with some missing. The sample has about 89,000 clones, 75% to 90% seen once. Sequencing was carried out using PBMCs. All receptors derive from a man aged 35 to 55 in good health and CMV-seropositive.

This chain connects TRBV6-1 to TRBJ2-2; 9 positions match TRBD1. There are 14 residues in the CDR3. Germline lookup yields CDR1 MNHNS and CDR2 SASEGT. The junction had 4 bases not matched to a gene; V was cut back by 8 bases and J by 3 bases. CDR3 nucleotide sequence: TGTGCCAGCGGCCGGGACAGGGACACCGGGGAGCTGTTTTTT. Translated: CASGRDRDTGELFF.

J is TRBJ2-5 and V is TRBV7-9, with D perhaps TRBD1 (6 bases). V gave up 5 bases and J gave up 5 bases, with 12 bases separating them. The CDR3 is made up of 13 amino acids. The germline V gene encodes CDR1 SEHNR and CDR2 FQNEAQ (reference sequence). CDR3 region: CASSLGQWETQYF. The DNA of the CDR3 is TGTGCCAGCAGCCTCGGACAGTGGGAGACCCAGTACTTC.

For the CDR3, the DNA is TGCGCCAGCAGCCCTGGACTGGCTCAAGAGACCCAGTACTTC. Protein: CASSPGLAQETQYF. V is TRBV5-1 and J is TRBJ2-5; D is perhaps TRBD2 (5 bases). Trimming shortened V by 4 bases and J by 2 bases, and 12 bases separated the two germline ends. The CDR3 length is 14 residues. Germline CDR1 SGHRS, CDR2 YFSETQ.